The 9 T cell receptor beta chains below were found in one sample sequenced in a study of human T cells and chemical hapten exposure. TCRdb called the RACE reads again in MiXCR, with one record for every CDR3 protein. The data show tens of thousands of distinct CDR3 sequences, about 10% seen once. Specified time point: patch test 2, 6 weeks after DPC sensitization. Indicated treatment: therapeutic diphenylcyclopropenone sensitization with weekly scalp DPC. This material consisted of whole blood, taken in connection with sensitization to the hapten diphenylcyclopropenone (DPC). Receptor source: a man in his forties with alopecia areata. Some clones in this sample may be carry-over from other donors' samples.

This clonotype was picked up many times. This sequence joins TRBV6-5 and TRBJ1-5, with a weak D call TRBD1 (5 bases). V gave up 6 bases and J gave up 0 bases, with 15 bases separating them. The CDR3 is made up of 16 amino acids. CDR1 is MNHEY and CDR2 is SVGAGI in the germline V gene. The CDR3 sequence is CASSPTWDGSNQPQHF. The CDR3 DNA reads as TGTGCCAGCAGCCCGACCTGGGACGGTAGCAATCAGCCCCAGCATTTT.

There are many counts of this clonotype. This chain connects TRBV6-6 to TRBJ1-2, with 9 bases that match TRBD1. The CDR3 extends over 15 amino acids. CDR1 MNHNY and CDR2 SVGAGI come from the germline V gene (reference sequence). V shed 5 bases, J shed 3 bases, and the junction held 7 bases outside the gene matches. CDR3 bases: TGTGCCAGCAGTCCCTCGGGACAGGGTTACTATGGCTACACCTTC. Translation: CASSPSGQGYYGYTF.

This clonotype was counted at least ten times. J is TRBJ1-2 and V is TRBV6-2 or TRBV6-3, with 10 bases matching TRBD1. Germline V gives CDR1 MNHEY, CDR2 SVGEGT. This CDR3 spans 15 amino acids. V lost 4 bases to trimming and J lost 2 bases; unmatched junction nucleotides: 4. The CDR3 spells CASSSPTGGNYGYTF. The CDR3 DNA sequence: TGTGCCAGCAGTTCTCCGACAGGGGGCAACTATGGCTACACCTTC.

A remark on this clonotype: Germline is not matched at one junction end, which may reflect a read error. As DNA, the CDR3 is TGTGCCAGCAGTCACTCGAGGGGTTGGCATGAGCAGTTCTTC. Protein: CASSHSRGWHEQFF. The chain uses TRBV6-2 or TRBV6-3 and TRBJ2-1; D may correspond to TRBD1 or TRBD2 (5 bases each). CDR1 is MNHEY and CDR2 is SVGEGT in the germline V gene. This CDR3 region has 14 residues.

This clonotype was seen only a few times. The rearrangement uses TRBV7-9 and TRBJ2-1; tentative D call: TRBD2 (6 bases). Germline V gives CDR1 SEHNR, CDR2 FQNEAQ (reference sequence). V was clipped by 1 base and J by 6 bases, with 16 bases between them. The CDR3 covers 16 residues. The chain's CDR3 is CASSLVTSNYFNEQFF. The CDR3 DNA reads TGTGCCAGCAGCTTAGTAACTAGCAACTACTTCAATGAGCAGTTCTTC.

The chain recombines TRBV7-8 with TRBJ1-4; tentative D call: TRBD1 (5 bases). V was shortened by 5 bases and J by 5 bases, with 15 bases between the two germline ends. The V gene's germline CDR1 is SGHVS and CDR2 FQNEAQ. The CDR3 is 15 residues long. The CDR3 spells CASSPQGSGNEKLFF. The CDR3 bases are TGTGCCAGCAGCCCCCAGGGCAGTGGGAATGAAAAACTGTTTTTT.

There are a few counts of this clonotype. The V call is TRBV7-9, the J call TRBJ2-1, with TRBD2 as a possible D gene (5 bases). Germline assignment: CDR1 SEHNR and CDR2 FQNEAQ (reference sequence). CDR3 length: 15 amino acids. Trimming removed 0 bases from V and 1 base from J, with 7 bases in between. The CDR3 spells CASSLAGESYNEQFF. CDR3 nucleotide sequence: TGTGCCAGCAGCTTAGCGGGAGAGTCCTACAATGAGCAGTTCTTC.

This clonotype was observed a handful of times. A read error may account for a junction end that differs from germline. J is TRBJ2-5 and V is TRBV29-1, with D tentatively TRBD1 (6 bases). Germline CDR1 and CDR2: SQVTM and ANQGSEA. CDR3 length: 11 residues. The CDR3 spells CSVGARDTYDF. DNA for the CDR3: TGCAGCGTTGGGGCCCGGGACACCTACGACTTC. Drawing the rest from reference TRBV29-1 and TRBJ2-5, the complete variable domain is SAVISQKPSRDICQRGTSLTIQCQVDSQVTMMFWYRQQPGQSLTLIATANQGSEATYESGFVIDKFPISRPNLTFSTLTVSNMSPEDSSIYLCSVGARDTYDFGPGTRLLVL.

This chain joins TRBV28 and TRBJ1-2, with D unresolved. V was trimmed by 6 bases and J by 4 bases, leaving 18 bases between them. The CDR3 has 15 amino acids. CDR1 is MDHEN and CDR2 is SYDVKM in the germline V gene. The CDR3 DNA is TGTGCCAGCAGCCGGCGGGAAGGCCAGTTCTATGGCTACACCTTC. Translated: CASSRREGQFYGYTF.